This T cell receptor (beta chain) derives from a study of T-cell reconstitution after alpha-beta-depleted transplantation in children. Unique molecular identifiers were incorporated into the prepared TCRbeta library. TCRdb reanalysed the PCR reads using MiXCR and keeps one entry per CDR3 protein. The data hold about 100,000 distinct CDR3 sequences, with 4.5% to 7.5% observed a single time. This clonotype was found many times. The CDR3 has 14 residues. The V and J ends lost 2 bases and 8 bases respectively, with 14 bases between them. Germline V gene data show CDR1 as MRHNA and CDR2 as SNTAGT. Material: PBMCs, mostly from graft donor cells, obtained 60 days after TCRalphabeta/CD19-depleted stem cell transplant. This chain joins TRBV6-4 and TRBJ2-3; TRBD2 might be the D (6 bases). The origin of this receptor is a female patient aged 2 to 10 who had a stem cell transplant for Fanconi anemia, so the T cells may come from the graft donor. The CDR3 here is CASSDPMWGGTQYF. CDR3 coding DNA: TGTGCCAGCAGTGACCCTATGTGGGGAGGTACGCAGTATTTT.